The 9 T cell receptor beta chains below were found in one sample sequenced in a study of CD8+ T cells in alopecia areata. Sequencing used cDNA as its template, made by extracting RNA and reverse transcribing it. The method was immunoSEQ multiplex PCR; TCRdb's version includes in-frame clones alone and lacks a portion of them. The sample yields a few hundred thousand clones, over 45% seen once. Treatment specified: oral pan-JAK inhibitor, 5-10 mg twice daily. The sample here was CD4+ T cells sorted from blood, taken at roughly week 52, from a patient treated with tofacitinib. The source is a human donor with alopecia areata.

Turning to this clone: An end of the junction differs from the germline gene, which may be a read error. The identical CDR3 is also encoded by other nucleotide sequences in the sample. The CDR3: CSVEGQQETQYF. DNA for the CDR3: TGCAGCGTTGAAGGTCAGCAAGAGACTCAGTACTTC. This chain uses TRBV29-1 with TRBJ2-5; D is ambiguous. Germline CDR1 and CDR2: SQVTM and ANQGSEA. The CDR3 loop spans 12 amino acids.

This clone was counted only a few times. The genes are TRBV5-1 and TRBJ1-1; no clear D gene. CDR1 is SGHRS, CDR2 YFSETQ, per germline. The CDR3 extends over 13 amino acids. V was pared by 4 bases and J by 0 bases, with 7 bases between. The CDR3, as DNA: TGCGCCAGCAGCGGATGGATGAACACTGAAGCTTTCTTT. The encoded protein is CASSGWMNTEAFF.

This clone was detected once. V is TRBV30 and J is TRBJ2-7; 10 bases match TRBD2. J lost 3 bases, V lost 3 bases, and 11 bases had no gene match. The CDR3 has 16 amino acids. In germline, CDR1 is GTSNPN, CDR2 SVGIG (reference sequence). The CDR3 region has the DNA TGTGCCTGGAGCGTCCTTCTACTAGCGGGGATCTACGAGCAGTACTTC. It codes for CAWSVLLLAGIYEQYF.

CDR3 protein: CAWSNSRPQFF. The DNA of the CDR3 is TGTGCCTGGAGCAACTCAAGGCCGCAGTTCTTC. The genes are TRBV30 and TRBJ2-1; D is undetermined. Looked up from germline, CDR1 is GTSNPN and CDR2 is SVGIG (reference sequence). V was shortened by 3 bases and J by 12 bases, with 12 bases between the two germline ends. This CDR3 is built from 11 residues.

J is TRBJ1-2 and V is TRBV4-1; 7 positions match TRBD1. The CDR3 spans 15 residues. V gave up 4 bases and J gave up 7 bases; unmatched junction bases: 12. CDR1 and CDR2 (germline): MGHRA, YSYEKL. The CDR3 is CASSPIGTEAGGYTF. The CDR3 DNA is TGCGCCAGCAGCCCTATCGGGACAGAGGCAGGTGGCTACACCTTC.

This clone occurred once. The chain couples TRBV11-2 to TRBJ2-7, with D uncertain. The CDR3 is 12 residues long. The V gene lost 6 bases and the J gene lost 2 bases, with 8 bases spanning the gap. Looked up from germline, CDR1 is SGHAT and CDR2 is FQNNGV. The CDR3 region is CASSHGAYEQYF. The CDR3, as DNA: TGTGCCAGCAGTCATGGAGCCTACGAGCAGTACTTC.

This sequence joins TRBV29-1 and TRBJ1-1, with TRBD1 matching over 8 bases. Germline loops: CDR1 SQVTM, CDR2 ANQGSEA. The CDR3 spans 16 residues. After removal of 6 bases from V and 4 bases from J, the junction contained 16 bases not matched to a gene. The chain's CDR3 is CSVPKGRGQVSTEAFF. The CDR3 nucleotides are TGCAGCGTCCCCAAGGGCAGGGGGCAAGTTAGCACTGAAGCTTTCTTT.

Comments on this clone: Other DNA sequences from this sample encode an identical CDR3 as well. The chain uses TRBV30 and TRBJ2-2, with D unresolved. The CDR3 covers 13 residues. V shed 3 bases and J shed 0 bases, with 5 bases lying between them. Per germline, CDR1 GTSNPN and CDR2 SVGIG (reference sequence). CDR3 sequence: CAWRGTNTGELFF. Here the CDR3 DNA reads TGTGCCTGGAGGGGTACGAACACCGGGGAGCTGTTTTTT.

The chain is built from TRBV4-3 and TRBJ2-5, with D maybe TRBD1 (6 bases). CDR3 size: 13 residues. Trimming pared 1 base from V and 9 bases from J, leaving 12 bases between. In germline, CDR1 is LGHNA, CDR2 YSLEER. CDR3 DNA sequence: TGCGCCAGCAGCCAAGTTGAGGGGGTGGCCCAGTACTTC. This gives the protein CASSQVEGVAQYF.